The rows below give T cell receptor beta chains drawn from one sample of a study of beta chain features in type 1 diabetes. Some clones are missing from TCRdb's copy, which holds only in-frame ones; the method was immunoSEQ multiplex PCR. The sample has 350,000 to 450,000 clones; roughly 12% are singletons. The sequenced sample consisted of naive CD4+ T cells from blood. These receptors all stem from a woman aged 18-29 years with type 1 diabetes. Each CDR3 is given without its conserved first and last residue.

>TRBV4-1
ASSHGTGGKNEQF
>TRBV5-4
ASSSPTGYSGANVLT
>TRBV7-9
ASSSRGSSTYEQY
>TRBV29-1
SVHLAGIETQY
>TRBV21-1
ASSRQGKGSDSPLH
>TRBV15
ATQEGKFNQPQH
>TRBV29-1
SFFGPGGLAGAASYNEQF
>TRBV30
AWSLTGPEAF
>TRBV9
ASSVGLAGGGQETQY
>TRBV29-1
SVGGGSFYEQY
>TRBV9
ASSVEGGSGSPLH
>TRBV5-1
ASSRDWGDTQY
>TRBV29-1
SVDSRTGELF
>TRBV7-9
ASSLTDRGSASQY
>TRBV25-1
ASSELLRQETQY
>TRBV19
ASSIGRHYAETQY
>TRBV9
ASSPTRFGNTIY
>TRBV6-6
ASSQGLAYEQF
>TRBV28
ASSSGSASNQPQH
>TRBV5-1
ASSLYSNQPQH
>TRBV10-3
AISESAGETEAF
>TRBV28
ASSRLAEYTGELF
>TRBV14
ASSLNRLRGLTYEQY
>TRBV7-9
ASSLMVGETQY
>TRBV18
ASSPQRVHYEQY
>TRBV27
ASSFQAYTEAF
>TRBV7-2
ASSLVSEQF
>TRBV7-2
ASSGPPGIAQPQH
>TRBV18
ASSRTGGTEAF
>TRBV7-3
ASSLVFSGGSGSYNEQF
>TRBV5-1
ASSLVGGQETQY
>TRBV7-2
ASSLNQGGREQF
>TRBV28
ASNAQSVEQY
>TRBV2
ASSEVGGVGAF
>TRBV5-8
ASSLPTGRNSPLH
>TRBV4-2
ASSQDTVSNQPQH
>TRBV5-1
ASSRWEGAYEQY
>TRBV13
ASRRQGMNTEAF
>TRBV4-3
ASSHPGQENIQY
>TRBV2
ASSAHGTGNTEAF
>TRBV4-3
ASSQDIQARYEQY
>TRBV5-4
ASSSTQGTEAF
>TRBV15
ATSRDGTSGDETQY
>TRBV2
ASVLSPSRTGELF
>TRBV6-6
ASSASGAANEQF
>TRBV7-8
ASSLTRGGASVPQH
>TRBV28
ASSRGRVYEQY
>TRBV27
ASSFFDRGAGELF
>TRBV9
ASSEGLLYNEQF
>TRBV5-5
ASSLLTGGTEAF